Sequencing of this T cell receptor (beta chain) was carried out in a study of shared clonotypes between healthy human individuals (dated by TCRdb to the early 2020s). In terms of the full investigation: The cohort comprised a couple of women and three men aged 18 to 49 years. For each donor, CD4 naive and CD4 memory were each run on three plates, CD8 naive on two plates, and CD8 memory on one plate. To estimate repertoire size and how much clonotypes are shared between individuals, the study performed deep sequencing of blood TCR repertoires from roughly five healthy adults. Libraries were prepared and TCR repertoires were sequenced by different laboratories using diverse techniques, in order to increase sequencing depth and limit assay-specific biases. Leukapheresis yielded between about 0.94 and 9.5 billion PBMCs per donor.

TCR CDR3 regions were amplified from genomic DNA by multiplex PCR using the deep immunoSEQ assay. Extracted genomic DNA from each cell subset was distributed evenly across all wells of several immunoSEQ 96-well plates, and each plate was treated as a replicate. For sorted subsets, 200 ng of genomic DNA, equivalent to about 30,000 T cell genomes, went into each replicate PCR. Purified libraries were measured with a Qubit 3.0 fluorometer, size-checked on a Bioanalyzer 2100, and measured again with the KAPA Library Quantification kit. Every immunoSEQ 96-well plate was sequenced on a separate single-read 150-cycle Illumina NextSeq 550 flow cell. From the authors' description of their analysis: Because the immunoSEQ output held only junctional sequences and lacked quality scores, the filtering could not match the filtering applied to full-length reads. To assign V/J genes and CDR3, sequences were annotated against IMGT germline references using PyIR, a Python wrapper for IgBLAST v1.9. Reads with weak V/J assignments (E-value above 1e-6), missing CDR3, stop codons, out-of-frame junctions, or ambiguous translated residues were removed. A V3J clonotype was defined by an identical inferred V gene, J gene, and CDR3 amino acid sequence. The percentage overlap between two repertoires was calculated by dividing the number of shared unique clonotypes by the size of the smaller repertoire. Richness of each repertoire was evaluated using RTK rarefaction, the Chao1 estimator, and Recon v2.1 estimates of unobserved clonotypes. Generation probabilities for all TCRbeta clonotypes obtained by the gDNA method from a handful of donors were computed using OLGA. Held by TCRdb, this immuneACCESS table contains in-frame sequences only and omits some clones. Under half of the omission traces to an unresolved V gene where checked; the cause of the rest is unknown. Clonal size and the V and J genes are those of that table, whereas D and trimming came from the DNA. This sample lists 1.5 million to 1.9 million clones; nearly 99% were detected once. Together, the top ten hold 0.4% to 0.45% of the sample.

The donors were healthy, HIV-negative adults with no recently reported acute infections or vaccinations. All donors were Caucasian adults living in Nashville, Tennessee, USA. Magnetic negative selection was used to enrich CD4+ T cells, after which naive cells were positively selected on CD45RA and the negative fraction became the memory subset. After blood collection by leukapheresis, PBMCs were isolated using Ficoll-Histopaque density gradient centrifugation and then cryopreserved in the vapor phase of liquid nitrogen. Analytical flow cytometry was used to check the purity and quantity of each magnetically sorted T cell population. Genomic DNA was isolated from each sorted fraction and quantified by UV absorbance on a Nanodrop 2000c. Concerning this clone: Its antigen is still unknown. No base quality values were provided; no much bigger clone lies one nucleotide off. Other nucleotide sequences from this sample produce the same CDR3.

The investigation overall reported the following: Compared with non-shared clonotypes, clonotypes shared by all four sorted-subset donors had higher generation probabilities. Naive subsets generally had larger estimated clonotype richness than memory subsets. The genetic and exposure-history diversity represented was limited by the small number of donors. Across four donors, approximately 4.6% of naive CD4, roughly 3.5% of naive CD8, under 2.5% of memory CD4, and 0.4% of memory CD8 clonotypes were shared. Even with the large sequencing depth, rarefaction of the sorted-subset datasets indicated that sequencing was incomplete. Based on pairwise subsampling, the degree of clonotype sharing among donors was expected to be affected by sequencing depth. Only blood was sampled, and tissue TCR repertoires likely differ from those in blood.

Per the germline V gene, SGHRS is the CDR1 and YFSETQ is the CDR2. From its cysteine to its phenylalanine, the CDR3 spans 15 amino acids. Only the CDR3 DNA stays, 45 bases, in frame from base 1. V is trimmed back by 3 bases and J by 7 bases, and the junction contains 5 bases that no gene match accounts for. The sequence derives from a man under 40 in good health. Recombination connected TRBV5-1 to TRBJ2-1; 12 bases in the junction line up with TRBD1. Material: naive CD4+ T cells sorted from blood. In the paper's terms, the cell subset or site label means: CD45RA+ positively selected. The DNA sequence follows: TGCGCCAGCAGCTCGGGACAGGGGGCGAATAATGAGCAGTTCTTC. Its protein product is CASSSGQGANNEQFF. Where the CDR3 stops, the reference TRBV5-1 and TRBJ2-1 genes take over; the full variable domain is KAGVTQTPRYLIKTRGQQVTLSCSPISGHRSVSWYQQTPGQGLQFLFEYFSETQRNKGNFPGRFSGRQFSNSRSEMNVSTLELGDSALYLCASSSGQGANNEQFFGPGTRLTVL.